This T cell receptor beta chain was captured in a study of cytomegalovirus exposure and HLA in healthy donors. Study-wide findings and caveats: HLA alleles were associated with 15,000 to 20,000 TCR beta sequences in a later analysis at 0.05 false discovery rate.

A remark on this clone: Its matching antigen is unknown.

PCR primers comprised 60 Vbeta and 13 Jbeta primers. The repertoire was sequenced with immunoSEQ multiplex PCR; TCRdb's copy has only in-frame clones and lacks some. The sample lists about 140,000 clones; roughly 9.6% were seen once. Healthy bone marrow donors supplied every sample. The CDR3 runs 16 residues. Germline V gene data show CDR1 as LNHDA and CDR2 as SQIVND (reference sequence). With V trimmed by 5 bases and J by 3 bases, 13 bases remained unmatched. Sample: PBMCs. The TCR originated in a woman aged 40-49 years in good health and CMV-seropositive. V and J are TRBV19 and TRBJ2-7; 7 bases fit TRBD2. CDR3 nucleotide sequence: TGTGCCAGTAGTTTATCCGGGACTAACGAATTCTACGAGCAGTACTTC. This sequence encodes CASSLSGTNEFYEQYF.